This entry lists 31 T cell receptor beta chains sequenced from one sample in a study of T cell responses to AZD1222 COVID-19 vaccine. This table comes from immunoSEQ multiplex PCR, and its TCRdb copy is limited to in-frame clones, with some not included. The sample lists 100,000 to 150,000 clones, roughly 85% seen once, with about 7.9% in the top ten. Sequencing used peripheral blood, obtained on day 0 of AZD1222 vaccination. The receptors were gathered from an adult in good health.

The chain couples TRBV24-1 to TRBJ1-2; unclear D gene. CDR3 length: 14 amino acids. The germline gives CDR1 KGHDR, CDR2 SFDVKD. Trimming removed 3 bases from V and 4 bases from J, with 11 bases in between. The CDR3 sequence is CATSDPSRTYGYTF. The CDR3 DNA reads TGTGCCACCAGTGATCCCTCCAGGACCTATGGCTACACCTTC.

The chain recombines TRBV29-1 with TRBJ2-6; D call uncertain. The germline gives CDR1 SQVTM, CDR2 ANQGSEA. This CDR3 comprises 12 residues. The V gene lost 4 bases and the J gene lost 1 base, with 2 bases spanning the gap. This chain's CDR3 is CSVVSGANVLTF. CDR3 DNA: TGCAGCGTTGTGTCTGGGGCCAACGTCCTGACTTTC.

This sequence joins TRBV30 and TRBJ1-6; the D gene is possibly TRBD1 (5 bases). The germline V and J ends were trimmed by 3 bases and 6 bases, with 9 bases remaining between them. Germline V CDR1 and CDR2: GTSNPN, SVGIG (reference sequence). CDR3 length equals 13 residues. CDR3: CAWRSGLNSPLHF. DNA for the CDR3: TGTGCCTGGAGGTCGGGACTTAATTCACCCCTCCACTTT.

The chain joins TRBV7-9 to TRBJ1-1, with TRBD1 as a possible D gene (6 bases). Between the trimmed V and J ends, which lost 1 base and 8 bases, there was a span of 11 bases. This CDR3 comprises 13 residues. Germline CDR1 reads SEHNR; CDR2 reads FQNEAQ (reference sequence). In DNA, the CDR3 is TGTGCCAGCAGCTTAGTAGACAGGACGGAAGCTTTCTTT. As protein: CASSLVDRTEAFF. The full variable domain, its missing parts supplied by reference TRBV7-9 and TRBJ1-1, is DTGVSQNPRHKITKRGQNVTFRCDPISEHNRLYWYRQTLGQGPEFLTYFQNEAQLEKSRLLSDRFSAERPKGSFSTLEIQRTEQGDSAMYLCASSLVDRTEAFFGQGTRLTVV.

The chain carries TRBV27 and TRBJ2-6; D gene unclear. Germline CDR1 reads MNHEY; CDR2 reads SMNVEV (reference sequence). The V end lost 4 bases, the J end lost 0 bases, and 7 bases lay between the germline ends. This CDR3 is built from 15 residues. CDR3 in amino acids: CASSSLGSGANVLTF. CDR3 nucleotide sequence: TGTGCCAGCAGTTCTCTAGGCTCTGGGGCCAACGTCCTGACTTTC. The full variable domain, with the rest looked up from reference TRBV27 and TRBJ2-6, is EAQVTQNPRYLITVTGKKLTVTCSQNMNHEYMSWYRQDPGLGLRQIYYSMNVEVTDKGDVPEGYKVSRKEKRNFPLILESPSPNQTSLYFCASSSLGSGANVLTFGAGSRLTVL.

The chain joins TRBV5-6 to TRBJ1-3; 9 positions match TRBD1. The CDR3 spans 17 residues. After removal of 2 bases from V and 0 bases from J, the junction contained 6 bases not matched to a gene. Germline loops: CDR1 SGHDT, CDR2 YYEEEE. CDR3 bases: TGTGCCAGCAGCTTTTCCGGGACAGGGATCTCTGGAAACACCATATATTTT. Translation gives CASSFSGTGISGNTIYF.

The CDR3 bases are TGTGCCAGCAGTGAAGCCGGAACAGTTCGGGGGGCCAACGTCCTGACTTTC. Protein product: CASSEAGTVRGANVLTF. The gene calls are TRBV6-1 and TRBJ2-6, with no clear D. The CDR3 is made up of 17 amino acids. Trimming took 0 bases from V and 4 from J, leaving 13 bases between them. CDR1 and CDR2 (germline): MNHNS, SASEGT.

V is TRBV5-5 and J is TRBJ2-1, with 10 nucleotides matching TRBD2. In germline, CDR1 is SGHKS, CDR2 YYEKEE (reference sequence). The CDR3 runs to 17 residues. V gave up 2 bases and J gave up 7 bases; unmatched junction bases: 12. CDR3 protein: CASSFNPTSGRINEQFF. In DNA form, the CDR3 reads TGTGCCAGCAGCTTTAACCCGACTAGCGGGCGCATTAATGAGCAGTTCTTC.

This CDR3 is CASGPRTGGLAFF. CDR3 nucleotides: TGTGCTAGTGGTCCGCGGACAGGGGGGTTGGCTTTCTTT. The rearrangement links TRBV12-5 to TRBJ1-1, with TRBD1 matching over 10 bases. Trimming at V came to 5 bases and at J to 11 bases, leaving 8 bases not matched to a gene. The CDR3 has 13 amino acids. Looked up from germline, CDR1 is LGHNT and CDR2 is FRNRAP.

This clone has more than one count but fewer than ten. J is TRBJ1-5 and V is TRBV7-2; 9 nucleotides agree with TRBD1. Trimming removed 5 bases from V and 6 bases from J; junction bases left unmatched: 8. The CDR3 runs 15 residues. Germline CDR1 and CDR2: SGHTA and FQGNSA. The CDR3 protein is CASSRDRVARQPQHF. In DNA form, the CDR3 reads TGTGCCAGCAGCAGGGACAGGGTCGCTCGTCAGCCCCAGCATTTT.

The V and J genes are TRBV6-1 and TRBJ2-7; D uncertain. This CDR3 comprises 14 residues. Germline CDR1 is MNHNS and CDR2 is SASEGT. V was shortened by 3 bases and J by 2 bases, with 11 bases between the two germline ends. The CDR3 is CASSDLADTYEQYF. Written as DNA, the CDR3 is TGTGCCAGCAGTGACCTGGCAGATACCTACGAGCAGTACTTC.

The chain recombines TRBV4-1 with TRBJ2-7; perhaps D is TRBD1 or TRBD2 (6 bases each). Deletions cut 4 bases from V and 6 bases from J, with 13 bases between. The CDR3 is 13 residues long. Germline V gene sequence: CDR1 MGHRA, CDR2 YSYEKL. DNA for the CDR3: TGCGCCAGCAGCCTCGGGGGACACGGCGAGCAGTACTTC. It is translated as CASSLGGHGEQYF.

The count of this clone is one. The chain has TRBV5-1 and TRBJ1-2; D ambiguous. V shed 0 bases and J shed 5 bases, with 17 bases lying between them. The CDR3 extends over 16 amino acids. Per the germline V gene, CDR1 is SGHRS and CDR2 is YFSETQ. This chain's CDR3 is CASSLEDYPLGYGYTF. For the CDR3, the DNA is TGCGCCAGCAGCTTGGAGGACTATCCGCTGGGGTATGGCTACACCTTC.

The chain combines TRBV6-5 with TRBJ1-1, with TRBD1 as a possible D gene (5 bases). V lost 5 bases and J lost 1, with 5 bases in between. This CDR3 has 12 amino acids. Germline assignment: CDR1 MNHEY and CDR2 SVGAGI. CDR3 residues: CASSRGNTEAFF. The CDR3 DNA reads TGTGCCAGCAGTAGGGGGAACACTGAAGCTTTCTTT.

This clone turned up a few times. The V and J genes are TRBV27 and TRBJ1-1; the D is unclear. There are 15 residues in the CDR3. V was trimmed by 5 bases and J by 1 base, leaving 14 bases between them. Germline V gives CDR1 MNHEY, CDR2 SMNVEV (reference sequence). In DNA form, the CDR3 reads TGTGCCAGCAGTGCGTGGGGTCTTAAGAACACTGAAGCTTTCTTT. It specifies CASSAWGLKNTEAFF.

The chain carries TRBV18 and TRBJ1-1; D is uncertain. This CDR3 spans 13 amino acids. The germline V and J ends were trimmed by 5 bases and 3 bases, with 10 bases remaining between them. Germline V gene data show CDR1 as KGHSH and CDR2 as LQKENI. The CDR3 DNA reads TGTGCCAGCTCAGCTTACGGGGACACTGAAGCTTTCTTT. Translation gives CASSAYGDTEAFF.

The rearrangement links TRBV5-8 to TRBJ1-5, with 11 bases fitting TRBD1. The ends lost 4 bases at V and 7 bases at J; junction bases unmatched: 7. This CDR3 spans 15 amino acids. Germline loops: CDR1 SGHTS, CDR2 YDEGEE. In DNA, the CDR3 is TGTGCCAGCAGCCCAGGACAGGGGGCAGGGCAGCCCCAGCATTTT. This gives the protein CASSPGQGAGQPQHF. Full variable domain (outside the CDR3, taken from reference TRBV5-8 and TRBJ1-5): EAGVTQSPTHLIKTRGQQATLRCSPISGHTSVYWYQQALGLGLQFLLWYDEGEERNRGNFPPRFSGRQFPNYSSELNVNALELEDSALYLCASSPGQGAGQPQHFGDGTRLSIL.

This chain links TRBV28 with TRBJ1-2, with D possibly matching TRBD1 (5 bases). V was clipped by 4 bases and J by 5 bases, with 20 bases between them. The CDR3 is 16 amino acids. Germline V gene sequence: CDR1 MDHEN, CDR2 SYDVKM. The CDR3 loop reads CASSSPGVGARYGYTF. The CDR3 DNA follows: TGTGCCAGCAGTTCCCCTGGTGTAGGGGCGCGATATGGCTACACCTTC.

The chain employs TRBV2 and TRBJ1-1; D remains unclear. The CDR3 runs 11 residues. Trimming removed 8 bases from V and 3 bases from J, with 7 bases in between. Germline CDR1 is SNHLY and CDR2 is FYNNEI. This chain's CDR3 is CASLRDTEAFF. For the CDR3, the DNA is TGTGCCAGCCTCCGGGACACTGAAGCTTTCTTT. The complete variable domain, with remaining parts taken from reference TRBV2 and TRBJ1-1, reads EPEVTQTPSHQVTQMGQEVILRCVPISNHLYFYWYRQILGQKVEFLVSFYNNEISEKSEIFDDQFSVERPDGSNFTLKIRSTKLEDSAMYFCASLRDTEAFFGQGTRLTVV.

V usage is TRBV6-1 and J usage is TRBJ1-4, with D possibly TRBD1 on 5 matching bases. Trimming took off 4 bases at V and 2 bases at J, with 14 bases between the two ends. CDR3 length: 16 residues. CDR1 is MNHNS and CDR2 is SASEGT in the germline V gene. CDR3 sequence reads: CASSARGAGTNEKLFF. CDR3 bases: TGTGCCAGCAGTGCCAGAGGGGCTGGTACTAATGAAAAACTGTTTTTT.

This clone was seen a few times. This sequence joins TRBV30 and TRBJ1-3; D uncertain. CDR1 GTSNPN and CDR2 SVGIG come from the germline V gene (reference sequence). The CDR3 runs 11 residues. Trimming stripped 1 base from V and 4 bases from J, with 2 bases between. CDR3 loop: CAWSGGNTIYF. The CDR3, as DNA: TGTGCCTGGAGTGGCGGAAACACCATATATTTT.

This chain connects TRBV5-4 to TRBJ2-2; D remains ambiguous. There are 13 residues in the CDR3. Trimming took 4 bases from V and 1 from J, leaving 5 bases between them. Looked up from germline, CDR1 is SGHNT and CDR2 is YYREEE (reference sequence). Here the CDR3 reads CASSPQNTGELFF. The CDR3 nucleotides are TGTGCCAGCAGCCCGCAGAACACCGGGGAGCTGTTTTTT. Together with reference TRBV5-4 and TRBJ2-2, the CDR3 gives the full variable domain: ETGVTQSPTHLIKTRGQQVTLRCSSQSGHNTVSWYQQALGQGPQFIFQYYREEENGRGNFPPRFSGLQFPNYSSELNVNALELDDSALYLCASSPQNTGELFFGEGSRLTVL.

The rearrangement links TRBV3-1 (or the pseudogene TRBV3-2) to TRBJ2-4, with D unclear. CDR1 LGHDT and CDR2 YNNKEL come from the germline V gene (reference sequence). V was shortened by 1 base and J by 1 base, with 8 bases between the two germline ends. CDR3 length: 15 amino acids. The CDR3 here is CASSQVSAAKNIQYF. Here the CDR3 DNA reads TGTGCCAGCAGCCAAGTTTCCGCTGCCAAAAACATTCAGTACTTC.

This clone has only one observation. The chain couples TRBV29-1 to TRBJ1-2; D ambiguous. The V end lost 4 bases, the J end lost 4 bases, and 10 bases lay between the germline ends. CDR3 length: 12 residues. Germline V lookup: CDR1 SQVTM, CDR2 ANQGSEA. The CDR3 loop is CSVVSSVYGYTF. The CDR3 DNA follows: TGCAGCGTTGTCAGTTCAGTCTATGGCTACACCTTC.

The V call is TRBV28, the J call TRBJ1-4, with D perhaps matching TRBD1 (6 bases). Germline V gene data show CDR1 as MDHEN and CDR2 as SYDVKM. The CDR3 sequence is 14 residues long. The V end was cut by 5 bases, the J end by 0 bases, with 7 bases between. The CDR3 spells CASSGTPTNEKLFF. Written as DNA, the CDR3 is TGTGCCAGCAGTGGGACACCAACTAATGAAAAACTGTTTTTT.

V and J are TRBV28 and TRBJ1-2; D unresolved. Per the germline V gene, CDR1 is MDHEN and CDR2 is SYDVKM. The ends were cut back, 8 bases at V and 8 bases at J, with 18 bases in the middle. The CDR3 extends over 13 amino acids. The CDR3 is CASCPPGGRGYTF. For the CDR3, the DNA is TGTGCCAGCTGTCCCCCGGGTGGGCGGGGCTACACCTTC.

J is TRBJ2-5 and V is TRBV5-1; no clear D. Trimming took 3 bases from V and 5 from J, leaving 14 bases between them. The CDR3 spans 14 residues. CDR1 and CDR2 (germline): SGHRS, YFSETQ. CDR3 sequence reads: CASSSAAPVETQYF. The CDR3 DNA sequence: TGCGCCAGCAGCTCGGCTGCCCCAGTGGAGACCCAGTACTTC.

The chain couples TRBV19 to TRBJ1-1; 8 nucleotides align to TRBD1. The CDR3 is 17 residues long. The V and J ends lost 8 bases and 2 bases, in that order; junction bases with no gene match: 16. Germline values: CDR1 LNHDA, CDR2 SQIVND (reference sequence). CDR3 protein: CASGRNFRGQKNTEAFF. In nucleotides, the CDR3 is TGTGCCAGTGGGAGGAACTTCAGGGGGCAGAAAAACACTGAAGCTTTCTTT.

The chain carries TRBV27 and TRBJ2-5, with 8 nucleotides matching TRBD1. The CDR3 contains 13 residues. J lost 14 bases, V lost 4 bases, and 12 bases had no gene match. Germline CDR1 and CDR2: MNHEY and SMNVEV (reference sequence). The CDR3 is CASSSSKQGVKYF. The CDR3 DNA reads as TGTGCCAGCAGTTCCTCGAAACAGGGGGTAAAATACTTC.

This chain uses TRBV6-5 with TRBJ1-1; D gene ambiguous. The CDR3 length is 13 residues. The germline gives CDR1 MNHEY, CDR2 SVGAGI. Trimming removed 7 bases from V and 6 bases from J, with 15 bases in between. CDR3: CASIFSGRPEAFF. DNA of the CDR3: TGTGCCAGCATTTTCTCCGGACGGCCTGAAGCTTTCTTT.

This chain connects TRBV7-8 to TRBJ1-1, with a possible D match to TRBD1 (5 bases). V dropped 5 bases and J dropped 1 base, with 14 bases sitting between them. CDR1 is SGHVS and CDR2 is FQNEAQ in the germline V gene. This CDR3 contains 15 residues. CDR3 nucleotides: TGTGCCAGCAGCAACGCCGGGGCAAAGAACACTGAAGCTTTCTTT. As protein: CASSNAGAKNTEAFF.